The table lists the clone carrying this T cell receptor (beta chain) with a few counts. These data belong to a study of regulatory T cells in long-lasting Graves disease. Across the study: With positive TSH receptor antibodies and over 5 years of antithyroid drugs, Graves' disease was considered persistent.

Specified time point: persistent/refractory GD, antithyroid drugs over 5 years with positive TRAb. The TCR library was made from RNA that had been extracted from PBMCs in TRIzol. Both iRepertoire HTBI primers and Arm-PCR of CDR3 regions were used to build the TCR beta libraries. TCRdb re-called the multiplex PCR reads through MiXCR, storing one row per CDR3 protein. The sample records 700,000 or so distinct CDR3 sequences, around 32% being singletons. The TCR sequence derives from a female donor with Graves disease. The source was peripheral blood mononuclear cells (PBMCs), collected when the disease was refractory, from a patient treated with antithyroid drugs.

DNA for the CDR3: TGTGCCAGCAGTTTTTTGGGTGACCAGCCCCAGCATTTT. Translating gives CASSFLGDQPQHF. The rearrangement joins TRBV12-3 or TRBV12-4 to TRBJ1-5; D is ambiguous. V was shortened by 3 bases and J by 7 bases, with 10 bases between the two germline ends. CDR3 size: 13 residues.